This TCR beta chain was documented in a study of T cells in Graves' hyperthyroidism and ophthalmopathy. Study-wide context: Any treatment followed the collection of peripheral blood at initial diagnosis.

Germline CDR1 and CDR2: SGHTA and FQGNSA. There are 18 residues in the CDR3. With V trimmed by 4 bases and J by 4 bases, 11 bases remained unmatched. Stable hyperthyroidism: no ophthalmopathy progression over 18 months of follow-up. Using RNA transcripts as the source, TCR beta CDR3 regions were amplified. During a first-round RT-PCR of the TCR CDR3, the HTBI primer set was used. TCRdb redid the calling of the multiplex PCR reads with MiXCR, one entry per CDR3 protein. The table includes about 700,000 distinct CDR3 sequences, 13% to 15% detected once. The chain links TRBV7-2 to TRBJ2-7; 15 bases agree with TRBD2. This clonotype was sampled from a woman younger than 30 with Graves' hyperthyroidism. The sample was blood. This CDR3 is CASSWDSGTSGRYYEQYF. The DNA for the CDR3 is TGTGCCAGCAGCTGGGATTCCGGGACTAGCGGGAGGTATTACGAGCAGTACTTC.